This passage covers 18 T cell receptor beta chains from one sample sequenced in a study of blood T cell repertoires in COVID-19. Libraries were prepared by immunoSEQ multiplex PCR; TCRdb keeps only in-frame clonotypes and omits some of them. The sample shows hundreds of thousands of clones, about 87% of them seen only once. Sequencing was carried out using PBMCs or T cells enriched from blood (not recorded which). The receptors stem from a woman younger than 35 who had recovered from COVID-19.

The rearrangement joins TRBV7-2 to TRBJ2-7; unclear D gene. In germline, CDR1 is SGHTA, CDR2 FQGNSA. The length of the CDR3 is 11 residues. The V end lost 5 bases, the J end lost 3 bases, and 5 bases lay between the germline ends. The CDR3 loop reads CASSLNYEQYF. The CDR3 nucleotides read TGTGCCAGCAGCCTAAACTACGAGCAGTACTTC.

The chain carries TRBV7-9 and TRBJ2-3, with TRBD1 matching over 8 bases. Germline lookup yields CDR1 SEHNR and CDR2 FQNEAQ (reference sequence). J lost 2 bases, V lost 10 bases, and 5 bases had no gene match. CDR3 length equals 13 residues. The CDR3 sequence is CATTTGVTDTQYF. The CDR3 region has the DNA TGTGCCACCACGACAGGGGTCACAGATACGCAGTATTTT. Full variable domain (remainder filled in from reference TRBV7-9 and TRBJ2-3): DTGVSQNPRHKITKRGQNVTFRCDPISEHNRLYWYRQTLGQGPEFLTYFQNEAQLEKSRLLSDRFSAERPKGSFSTLEIQRTEQGDSAMYLCATTTGVTDTQYFGPGTRLTVL.

CDR3 coding DNA: TGTGCCAGCTCACCAGGACTAGCGGGAGACAATGAGCAGTTCTTC. Amino acids: CASSPGLAGDNEQFF. V is TRBV18 and J is TRBJ2-1, with 13 nucleotides matching TRBD2. Trimming cost V 2 bases and J 5 bases; bases outside gene matches: 0. CDR3 length equals 15 residues. The germline V gene has CDR1 KGHSH and CDR2 LQKENI.

This chain joins TRBV24-1 and TRBJ2-6; 8 bases are shared with TRBD1. V lost 4 bases and J lost 2; bases outside the gene matches: 6. Looked up from germline, CDR1 is KGHDR and CDR2 is SFDVKD. The CDR3 has 17 residues. The CDR3 coding sequence is TGTGCCACCAGTGACAGGGGGCATGACACTGGGGCCAACGTCCTGACTTTC. Its translation is CATSDRGHDTGANVLTF.

Comment on this clone: Sequence at one end of the junction differs from germline and may be a read error. The rearrangement links TRBV7-9 to TRBJ2-1; 11 bases are shared with TRBD2. The CDR3 runs 14 residues. Germline lookup yields CDR1 SEHNR and CDR2 FQNEAQ (reference sequence). The chain's CDR3 is CASSLAGGPNEQFF. As DNA, the CDR3 is TGTGCCAGCAGCCTAGCGGGGGGTCCCAATGAGCAGTTCTTC. Full variable domain (outside the CDR3, taken from reference TRBV7-9 and TRBJ2-1): DTGVSQNPRHKITKRGQNVTFRCDPISEHNRLYWYRQTLGQGPEFLTYFQNEAQLEKSRLLSDRFSAERPKGSFSTLEIQRTEQGDSAMYLCASSLAGGPNEQFFGPGTRLTVL.

The gene calls are TRBV27 and TRBJ2-7, with TRBD2 matching over 8 bases. The germline V gene encodes CDR1 MNHEY and CDR2 SMNVEV (reference sequence). This CDR3 has 14 amino acids. V was pared by 5 bases and J by 5 bases, with 8 bases of the junction left unmatched. The DNA of the CDR3 is TGTGCCAGCAGTCCCAGCGGGAGAGGGAACGAGCAGTACTTC. It translates to CASSPSGRGNEQYF.

The chain has TRBV6-5 and TRBJ1-3; D not certain. CDR3 length: 14 amino acids. CDR1 and CDR2 (germline): MNHEY, SVGAGI. V was pared by 6 bases and J by 2 bases, with 11 bases between. CDR3 sequence reads: CASSSQPTGNTIYF. The CDR3 DNA is TGTGCCAGCAGCTCCCAACCTACTGGAAACACCATATATTTT.

This clone was seen once. V is TRBV2 and J is TRBJ1-5; TRBD1 matches 7 bases. CDR3 length: 14 amino acids. The V and J ends lost 8 bases and 4 bases, in that order; junction bases with no gene match: 8. Germline-derived CDR1 and CDR2 are SNHLY and FYNNEI. The CDR3 sequence: CASEDRVGNQPQHF. DNA of the CDR3: TGTGCCAGCGAAGACAGGGTGGGGAATCAGCCCCAGCATTTT.

This chain links TRBV28 with TRBJ2-5; TRBD1 is a possible D gene (7 bases). The germline V gene encodes CDR1 MDHEN and CDR2 SYDVKM. The CDR3 has 15 residues. V was shortened by 6 bases and J by 5 bases, with 19 bases between the two germline ends. Written as DNA, the CDR3 is TGTGCCAGCAGCCAAATCAGGGGGACTCAGGAGACCCAGTACTTC. Its protein is CASSQIRGTQETQYF.

This sequence joins TRBV5-1 and TRBJ1-2, with a tentative D call TRBD1 (6 bases). Trimming took 1 base from V and 0 from J, leaving 16 bases between them. CDR1 and CDR2 (germline): SGHRS, YFSETQ. This CDR3 is 17 amino acids long. The CDR3 region has the DNA TGCGCCAGCAGCTTGTTTCGGCAGGGGTCCCCTAACTATGGCTACACCTTC. This gives the protein CASSLFRQGSPNYGYTF.

V gene TRBV19 combines with J gene TRBJ1-2, with 9 bases identical to TRBD1. Germline lookup yields CDR1 LNHDA and CDR2 SQIVND (reference sequence). CDR3 length: 14 amino acids. Trimming cost V 8 bases and J 4 bases; bases outside gene matches: 8. The CDR3 nucleotides are TGTGCCAGTGCCGTACAGGGGGCCGCCTATGGCTACACCTTC. Its protein product is CASAVQGAAYGYTF.

This chain joins TRBV5-1 and TRBJ1-2; D perhaps matches TRBD1 (5 bases). This CDR3 is 14 amino acids long. Germline CDR1 is SGHRS and CDR2 is YFSETQ. With 2 bases removed from V and 10 bases from J, the gap between germline ends came to 18 bases. CDR3 loop: CASSFRGRAGFYTF. CDR3 bases: TGCGCCAGCAGCTTTCGGGGGAGGGCCGGGTTCTACACCTTC.

The chain links TRBV4-2 to TRBJ1-3, with D perhaps TRBD1 (5 bases). The CDR3 contains 16 residues. Trimming removed 1 base at V and 0 bases at J, with 10 bases between. Germline CDR1 reads LGHNA; CDR2 reads YNFKEQ. The CDR3 coding sequence is TGTGCCAGCAGCCAAGCGGGGGGTAACTCTGGAAACACCATATATTTT. Its protein is CASSQAGGNSGNTIYF.

This clone was detected only a few times. The V gene is TRBV27, the J gene TRBJ1-2; 7 bases align to TRBD1. The CDR3 spans 13 residues. Germline CDR1 reads MNHEY; CDR2 reads SMNVEV (reference sequence). Trimming removed 3 bases from V and 7 bases from J; junction bases left unmatched: 5. The CDR3 DNA is TGTGCCAGCAGTTTTAGGGACAGAGGTGGCTACACCTTC. Translation gives CASSFRDRGGYTF.

The chain uses TRBV7-2 and TRBJ1-1; the match to TRBD1 covers 7 bases. Trimming at V came to 5 bases and at J to 0 bases, leaving 9 bases not matched to a gene. The germline CDR1 and CDR2 sequences are SGHTA and FQGNSA. This CDR3 contains 16 residues. The CDR3 loop is CASSPRQGSLNTEAFF. The CDR3, as DNA: TGTGCCAGCAGCCCGCGACAGGGAAGTTTGAACACTGAAGCTTTCTTT.

V gene TRBV5-4 combines with J gene TRBJ2-1, with D possibly TRBD1 on 6 matching bases. The CDR3 contains 13 residues. From germline, CDR1 is SGHNT and CDR2 YYREEE (reference sequence). Trimming took off 4 bases at V and 10 bases at J, with 15 bases between the two ends. The CDR3 sequence: CASSGQQGYEQFF. The CDR3 nucleotides are TGTGCCAGCAGCGGACAACAGGGTTACGAGCAGTTCTTC.

This chain connects TRBV24-1 to TRBJ2-1, with TRBD2 identical over 8 bases. Unmatched junction bases numbered 6, after V lost 3 bases and J lost 3 bases. The length of the CDR3 is 16 residues. Per germline, CDR1 KGHDR and CDR2 SFDVKD. The CDR3 loop is CATSDASGGRYNEQFF. The DNA of the CDR3 is TGTGCCACCAGTGATGCCAGCGGGGGCCGCTACAATGAGCAGTTCTTC.

The chain employs TRBV6-5 and TRBJ2-2; TRBD2 agrees at 7 bases. The CDR3 length is 13 residues. Germline lookup yields CDR1 MNHEY and CDR2 SVGAGI. The J segment lost 6 bases and the V segment lost 8 bases, leaving 6 bases of the junction unmatched. In DNA, the CDR3 is TGTGCCAGCGTTCTGGGGAGGGCCGGGGAGCTGTTTTTT. Amino acid sequence: CASVLGRAGELFF.